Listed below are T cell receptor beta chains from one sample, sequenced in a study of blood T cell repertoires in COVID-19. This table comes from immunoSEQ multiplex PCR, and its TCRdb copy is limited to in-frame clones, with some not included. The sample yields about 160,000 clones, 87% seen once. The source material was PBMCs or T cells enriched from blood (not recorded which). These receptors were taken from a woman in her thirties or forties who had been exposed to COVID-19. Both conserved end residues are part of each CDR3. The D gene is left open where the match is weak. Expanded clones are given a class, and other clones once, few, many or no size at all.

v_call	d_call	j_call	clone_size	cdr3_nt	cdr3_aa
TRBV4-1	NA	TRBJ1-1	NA	TGCGCCAGCAGCTCATCAGGGAAAATGAACACTGAAGCTTTCTTT	CASSSSGKMNTEAFF
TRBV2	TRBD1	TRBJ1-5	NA	TGTGCCAGCAGGAACCAGGGACAGCTCAATCAGCCCCAGCATTTT	CASRNQGQLNQPQHF
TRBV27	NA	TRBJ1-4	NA	TGTGCCAGCAGTTTTATTCCCCTTTCGGAAAAACTGTTTTTT	CASSFIPLSEKLFF
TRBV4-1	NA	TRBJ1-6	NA	TGCGCCAGCAGCCAAGATCAGGATCGGTCACCCCTCCACTTT	CASSQDQDRSPLHF
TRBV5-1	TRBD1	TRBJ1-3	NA	TGCGCCAGCAGCGTGACAGGGGGAACTGGAAACACCATATATTTT	CASSVTGGTGNTIYF
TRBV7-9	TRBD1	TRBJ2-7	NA	TGTGCCAGCAGCTTACTTCGGACAGGGACCCTCTACGAGCAGTACTTC	CASSLLRTGTLYEQYF
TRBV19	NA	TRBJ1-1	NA	TGTGCCAGTAGTACCGACAGCCGTGTGGTGATCTTT	CASSTDSRVVIF
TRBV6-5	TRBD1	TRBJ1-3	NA	TGTGCCAGCAGTTCGGGACAGGGGGGTAACACCATATATTTT	CASSSGQGGNTIYF
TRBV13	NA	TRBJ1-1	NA	TGTGCCAGCAGCTTAGGACAACAGAACACTGAAGCTTTCTTT	CASSLGQQNTEAFF
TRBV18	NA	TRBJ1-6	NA	TGTGCCAGCTCCCCCTCCTCGAGCTCCTATAATTCACCCCTCCACTTT	CASSPSSSSYNSPLHF
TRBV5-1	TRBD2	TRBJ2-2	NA	TGCGCCAGCAGCTTGGATAGCGGGGGGAACACCGGGGAGCTGTTTTTT	CASSLDSGGNTGELFF
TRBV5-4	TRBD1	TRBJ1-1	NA	TGTGCCAGCAGCCCGGGACAGGGGCTGAACACTGAAGCTTTCTTT	CASSPGQGLNTEAFF
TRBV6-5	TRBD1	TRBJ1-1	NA	TGTGCCAGCAGATTGGGACAGGGGGCTTTTACTGAAGCTTTCTTT	CASRLGQGAFTEAFF
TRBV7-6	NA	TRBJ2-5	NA	TGTGCCAGCAGCATTGGACAGCCAGAGACCCAGTACTTC	CASSIGQPETQYF
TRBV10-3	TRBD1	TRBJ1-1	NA	TGTGCCATCAGTGAGTCGAGGAGGGGGCGGGTTGAAGCTTTCTTT	CAISESRRGRVEAFF
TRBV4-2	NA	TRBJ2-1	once	TGTGCCAGCAGCCAAGATCCGGACGGGGAGTTCTACAATGAGCAGTTCTTC	CASSQDPDGEFYNEQFF
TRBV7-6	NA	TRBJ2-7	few	TGTGCCAGCAGTCCAGGTCGCGAGCAGTACTTC	CASSPGREQYF
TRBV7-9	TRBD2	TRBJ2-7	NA	TGTGCCAGCGGACTTAGCGGGATCGAGCAGTACTTC	CASGLSGIEQYF
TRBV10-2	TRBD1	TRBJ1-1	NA	TGCGCCGCCTGGACAGGCGATAAGAACACTGAAGCTTTCTTT	CAAWTGDKNTEAFF
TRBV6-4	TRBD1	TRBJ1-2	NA	TGTGCCAGCAGTGCTCAATCGACAGGGGGCTATGGCTACACCTTC	CASSAQSTGGYGYTF
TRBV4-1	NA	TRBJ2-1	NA	TGCGCCAGCAGCCGCCGGGACAAGGACTCCTCGATCTACAATGAGCAGTTCTTC	CASSRRDKDSSIYNEQFF
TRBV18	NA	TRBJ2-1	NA	TGTGCCAGCTCACCAGAGAATGAGCAGTTCTTC	CASSPENEQFF
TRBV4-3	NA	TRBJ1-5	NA	TGCGCCAGCAGCCAAGGGGGCAGGCAGGGGCAGCCCCAGCATTTT	CASSQGGRQGQPQHF
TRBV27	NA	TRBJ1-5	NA	TGTGCCAGCAGTCTCATCGGACAGACGCAGCCCCAGCATTTT	CASSLIGQTQPQHF
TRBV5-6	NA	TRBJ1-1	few	TGTGCCAGCAGCTTGACAGGACCGACTGAAGCTTTCTTT	CASSLTGPTEAFF
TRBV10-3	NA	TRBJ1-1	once	TGTGCCATCAGTGAGAAAACCTATGAAGCTTTCTTT	CAISEKTYEAFF
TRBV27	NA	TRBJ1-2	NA	TGTGCCAGCAGTTTCCAGGGGAACTATGGCTACACCTTC	CASSFQGNYGYTF